This T cell receptor beta chain appears in the sequencing data of a study of blood T cell repertoires in COVID-19. Study-level information: Sites across the United States, Italy and Spain contributed samples from acute and convalescent COVID-19. Sources were T cells, B-cell-depleted T cells, or PBMCs; the material itself was cDNA or gDNA.

With regard to this clone: The identical CDR3 is also encoded by other nucleotide sequences in the sample.

Across under 25 US areas, participants ranged in age from 18 to 89 years. Participant-given clinical history determined each cohort assignment. The assay was immunoSEQ multiplex PCR, and TCRdb's table has in-frame clones only and misses some. The sample lists fewer than 400,000 clones; roughly 91% were seen once. The CDR3 is 13 amino acids. CDR1 is SGHRS and CDR2 is YFSETQ in the germline V gene. V was shortened by 0 bases and J by 8 bases, with 11 bases between the two germline ends. The chain links TRBV5-1 to TRBJ1-2; D possibly corresponds to TRBD1 (6 bases). The sample taken for sequencing was PBMCs or T cells enriched from blood (not recorded which). This receptor was obtained from a woman aged 30 to 39 who had recovered from COVID-19. The CDR3 DNA sequence: TGCGCCAGCAGCTTGGAGGGGGTACGCGGCTACACCTTC. Encoded protein: CASSLEGVRGYTF.